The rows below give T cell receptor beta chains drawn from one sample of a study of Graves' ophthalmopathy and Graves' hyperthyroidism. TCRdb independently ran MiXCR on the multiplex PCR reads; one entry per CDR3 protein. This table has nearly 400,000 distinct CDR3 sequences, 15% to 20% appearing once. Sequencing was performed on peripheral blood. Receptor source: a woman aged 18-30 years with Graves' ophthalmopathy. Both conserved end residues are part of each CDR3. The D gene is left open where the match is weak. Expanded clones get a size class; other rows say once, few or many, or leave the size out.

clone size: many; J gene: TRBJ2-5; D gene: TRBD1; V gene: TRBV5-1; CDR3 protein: CASSSGGPQETQYF; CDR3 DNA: TGCGCCAGCAGCTCAGGGGGCCCACAAGAGACCCAGTACTTC
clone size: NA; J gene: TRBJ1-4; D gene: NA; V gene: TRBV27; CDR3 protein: CASSLGGVGEKLFF; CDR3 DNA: TGTGCCAGCAGTTTAGGGGGAGTCGGGGAAAAACTGTTTTTT
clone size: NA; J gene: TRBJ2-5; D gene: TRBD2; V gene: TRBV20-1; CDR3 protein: CSAPTSFGRGTQYF; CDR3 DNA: TGCAGTGCGCCGACTAGCTTCGGGAGGGGGACCCAGTACTTC
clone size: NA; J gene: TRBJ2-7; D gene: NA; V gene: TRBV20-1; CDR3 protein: CSARDVQGYEQYF; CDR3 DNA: TGCAGTGCTAGAGATGTCCAGGGCTACGAGCAGTACTTC
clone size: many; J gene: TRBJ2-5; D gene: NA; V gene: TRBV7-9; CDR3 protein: CASSLFLKLEETQYF; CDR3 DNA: TGTGCCAGCAGCCTGTTCCTAAAATTGGAAGAGACCCAGTACTTC
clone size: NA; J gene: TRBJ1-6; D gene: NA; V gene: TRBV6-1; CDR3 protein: CASSEAQESPLHF; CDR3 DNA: TGTGCCAGCAGTGAAGCTCAAGAGTCACCCCTCCACTTT
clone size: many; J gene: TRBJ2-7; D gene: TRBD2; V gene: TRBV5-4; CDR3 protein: CASSFTSGRISSYEQYF; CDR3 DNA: TGTGCCAGCAGTTTCACTAGCGGGAGGATTAGCTCCTACGAGCAGTACTTC
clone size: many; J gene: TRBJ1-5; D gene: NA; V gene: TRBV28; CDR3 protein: CASSAGEGNQPQHF; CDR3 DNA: TGTGCCAGTTCAGCGGGGGAGGGGAATCAGCCCCAGCATTTT
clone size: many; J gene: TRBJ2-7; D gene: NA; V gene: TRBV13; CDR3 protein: CASSPREGEPYEQYF; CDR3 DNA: TGTGCCAGCAGTCCTAGGGAGGGGGAACCCTACGAGCAGTACTTC
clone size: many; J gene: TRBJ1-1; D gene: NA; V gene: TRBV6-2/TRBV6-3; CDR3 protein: CATLQVTNTEAFF; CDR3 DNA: TGTGCCACCTTACAGGTGACAAACACTGAAGCTTTCTTT
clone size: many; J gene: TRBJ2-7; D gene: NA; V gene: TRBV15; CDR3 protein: CATSPEGGRGYYEQYF; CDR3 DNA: TGTGCCACCAGCCCCGAGGGTGGCAGGGGCTACTACGAGCAGTACTTC